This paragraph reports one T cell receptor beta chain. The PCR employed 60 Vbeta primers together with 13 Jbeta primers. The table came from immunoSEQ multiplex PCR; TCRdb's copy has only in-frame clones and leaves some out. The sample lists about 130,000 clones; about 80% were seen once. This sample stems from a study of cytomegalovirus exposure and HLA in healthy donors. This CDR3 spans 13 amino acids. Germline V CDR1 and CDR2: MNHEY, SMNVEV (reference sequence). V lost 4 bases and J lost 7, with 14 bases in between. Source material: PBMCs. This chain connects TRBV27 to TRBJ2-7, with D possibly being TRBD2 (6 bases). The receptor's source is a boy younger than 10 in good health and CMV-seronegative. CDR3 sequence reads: CASSSRDFLEQYF. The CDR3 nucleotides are TGTGCCAGCAGTTCCCGGGACTTCCTGGAGCAGTACTTC.